The 15 T cell receptor beta chains below were found in one sample sequenced in a study of T cells in Graves' hyperthyroidism and ophthalmopathy. Amplified regions were TCR beta CDR3 sequences from RNA transcripts. The TCR CDR3 was amplified in a first-round RT-PCR using the HTBI primer set. TCRdb analysed the multiplex PCR reads with MiXCR anew, one entry per CDR3 protein. This sample has fewer than 250,000 distinct CDR3 sequences, with almost 25% found just once. The sample taken for sequencing was blood. These receptors came from a woman between 40 and 50 years old with Graves' ophthalmopathy.

Ten or more counts support this clonotype. V usage is TRBV4-2 and J usage is TRBJ2-5, with D perhaps TRBD2 (7 bases). The CDR3 length is 18 residues. The germline gives CDR1 LGHNA, CDR2 YNFKEQ. Trimming left V 0 bases short and J 0 bases short, with 17 bases between. The CDR3 DNA reads TGTGCCAGCAGCCAAGATGGGGGAGGAGGGGGGGACCAAGAGACCCAGTACTTC. It is translated as CASSQDGGGGGDQETQYF.

This clonotype was observed at least ten times. V is TRBV20-1 and J is TRBJ2-2; D ambiguous. Germline lookup yields CDR1 DFQATT and CDR2 SNEGSKA (reference sequence). The germline V and J ends were trimmed by 6 bases and 2 bases, with 4 bases remaining between them. The CDR3 consists of 11 residues. The CDR3 here is CSAPNTGELFF. CDR3 sequence (DNA): TGCAGTGCCCCTAACACCGGGGAGCTGTTTTTT.

This clonotype was detected ten times or more. The chain uses TRBV6-5 and TRBJ2-2; D is ambiguous. Trimming took off 3 bases at V and 6 bases at J, with 11 bases between the two ends. This CDR3 spans 14 amino acids. Germline V gene lookup returns CDR1 MNHEY and CDR2 SVGAGI. CDR3 region: CASSYDHQPGELFF. The CDR3 DNA is TGTGCCAGCAGTTATGATCACCAACCCGGGGAGCTGTTTTTT.

Many counts were recorded for this clonotype. The chain joins TRBV28 to TRBJ2-7; TRBD1 or TRBD2 may be the D gene (5 bases each). V lost 5 bases and J lost 1, with 21 bases in between. Germline V gives CDR1 MDHEN, CDR2 SYDVKM. This CDR3 comprises 17 residues. This CDR3 is CASSDWGRGAFSYEQYF. DNA of the CDR3: TGTGCCAGCAGTGACTGGGGGAGAGGAGCGTTTTCCTACGAGCAGTACTTC. The full variable domain, rest sourced from reference TRBV28 and TRBJ2-7, is DVKVTQSSRYLVKRTGEKVFLECVQDMDHENMFWYRQDPGLGLRLIYFSYDVKMKEKGDIPEGYSVSREKKERFSLILESASTNQTSMYLCASSDWGRGAFSYEQYFGPGTRLTVT.

The chain links TRBV18 to TRBJ1-1; TRBD1 matches 8 bases. The V segment lost 1 base and the J segment 1 base; nucleotides outside the gene matches: 5. Germline CDR1 is KGHSH and CDR2 is LQKENI. The CDR3 covers 16 residues. In nucleotides, the CDR3 is TGTGCCAGCTCACCACGAGGGACAGGATCGAACACTGAAGCTTTCTTT. This gives the protein CASSPRGTGSNTEAFF.

There are many counts of this clonotype. The chain links TRBV20-1 to TRBJ1-3; tentatively, D is TRBD1 (5 bases). CDR1 and CDR2 (germline): DFQATT, SNEGSKA (reference sequence). The V gene lost 2 bases and the J gene lost 2 bases, with 7 bases spanning the gap. CDR3 length: 13 residues. Here the CDR3 reads CSARWGAGNTIYF. The CDR3, as DNA: TGCAGTGCTAGATGGGGGGCTGGAAACACCATATATTTT.

This clonotype was observed at least ten times. The V and J genes are TRBV2 and TRBJ1-2; 11 bases map to TRBD1. CDR3 length equals 15 residues. V lost 7 bases to trimming and J lost 1 base; unmatched junction nucleotides: 5. Looked up from germline, CDR1 is SNHLY and CDR2 is FYNNEI. CDR3 bases: TGTGCCAGCATTCCAGGGACAGGGGGTAACTATGGCTACACCTTC. Translation gives CASIPGTGGNYGYTF.

The table lists this clonotype with many counts. The rearrangement uses TRBV28 and TRBJ2-5, with D uncertain. This CDR3 region has 14 residues. V was pared by 6 bases and J by 5 bases, with 16 bases between. Germline loops: CDR1 MDHEN, CDR2 SYDVKM. CDR3 in DNA: TGTGCCAGCAGCGCTCGTCTGGCGGCGGAGACCCAGTACTTC. As protein: CASSARLAAETQYF.

This clonotype was seen ten or more times. Germline and junction disagree at one end, which may indicate a read error. The V and J genes are TRBV10-3 and TRBJ2-7; possible D gene TRBD1, 5 bases. This CDR3 comprises 12 residues. Per germline, CDR1 ENHRY and CDR2 SYGVKD. CDR3 in amino acids: CAISEPREGVNF. CDR3 nucleotides: TGTGCCATCAGTGAGCCCCGAGAAGGGGTCAACTTC.

About this clonotype: Possible read error: a much larger clone is one base away. The chain has TRBV6-5 and TRBJ2-7, with 8 bases matching TRBD2. CDR3 length: 17 amino acids. Germline trimming cut 0 bases from V and 5 bases from J; bases unmatched to any gene: 12. The germline V gene has CDR1 MNHEY and CDR2 SVGAGI. CDR3 sequence (DNA): TGTGCCAGCAGTTACTCGAGTTTCGGGAGGGTCGGGAACGAGCAGTACTTC. It specifies CASSYSSFGRVGNEQYF.

This clonotype was counted at least ten times. The chain couples TRBV6-1 to TRBJ2-7, with a weak D call TRBD1 (5 bases). CDR1 MNHNS and CDR2 SASEGT come from the germline V gene. V lost 1 base to trimming and J lost 0 bases, with 10 bases between them. The CDR3 is made up of 15 amino acids. Here the CDR3 DNA reads TGTGCCAGCAGTGAAGTGATGACAGTCTCCTACGAGCAGTACTTC. It encodes CASSEVMTVSYEQYF.

This chain connects TRBV11-2 to TRBJ1-6; perhaps TRBD1 as D (5 bases). The CDR3 covers 15 residues. V dropped 6 bases and J dropped 8 bases, with 17 bases sitting between them. Per the germline V gene, CDR1 is SGHAT and CDR2 is FQNNGV. CDR3 nucleotides: TGTGCCAGCAGTCCCCCCCGTGACAGAGATTCACCCCTCCACTTT. Translated: CASSPPRDRDSPLHF.

This clonotype was found many times. The J gene is TRBJ1-5, the V gene TRBV28; possible D gene TRBD1, 6 bases. Deletions cut 4 bases from V and 4 bases from J, with 14 bases between. Per the germline V gene, CDR1 is MDHEN and CDR2 is SYDVKM. This CDR3 has 15 residues. CDR3 nucleotide sequence: TGTGCCAGCAGTTCCCTACAGGGTTTTAATCAGCCCCAGCATTTT. Protein product: CASSSLQGFNQPQHF.

The chain combines TRBV5-5 with TRBJ2-2; no definite D call. The CDR3 runs 15 residues. V was pared by 4 bases and J by 4 bases, with 14 bases between. Germline loops: CDR1 SGHKS, CDR2 YYEKEE (reference sequence). The CDR3 protein is CASSIVQTGTGELFF. The CDR3, as DNA: TGTGCCAGCAGCATCGTACAGACCGGCACCGGGGAGCTGTTTTTT.

This CDR3 reads CASSAWGGSGANVLTF. CDR3 coding DNA: TGCGCCAGCAGCGCCTGGGGGGGTTCCGGGGCCAACGTCCTGACTTTC. This chain links TRBV5-1 with TRBJ2-6; 7 positions agree with TRBD2. The germline V gene has CDR1 SGHRS and CDR2 YFSETQ. Unmatched junction bases numbered 8, after V lost 4 bases and J lost 4 bases. This CDR3 is 16 amino acids long.